This T cell receptor (beta chain) was observed in a study of Ad26.COV2.S vaccination and SARS-CoV-2 variants. In regard to this clone: The antigen remains undetermined.

This CDR3 region has 13 residues. The ends were cut back, 1 base at V and 8 bases at J, with 11 bases in the middle. The germline CDR1 and CDR2 sequences are GTSNPN and SVGIG (reference sequence). Assay used: immunoSEQ multiplex PCR; TCRdb lists only in-frame clones, some missing. The sample shows 350,000 to 450,000 clones, more than 75% of them seen only once. Study conclusions and caveats: There was reportedly substantial breadth in spike-specific CD8+ and CD4+ T cell responses after vaccination.

Treatment of the sample: around 19 received Ad26.COV2.S at low or high dose, single or two shots; 5 received placebo; per-sample allocation not given. Samples analyzed were those drawn on day 63 after the first vaccine or placebo injection. An Ad26 vector expressing Wuhan-strain SARS-CoV-2 spike constituted the vaccine. The receptor was derived from a person between 18 and 60 years old who received the Ad26.COV2.S COVID-19 vaccine or a placebo. Sequencing was performed on peripheral blood, taken in a trial of Ad26.COV2.S vaccine versus placebo. The chain links TRBV30 to TRBJ1-4; a weak D match, TRBD1 (6 bases). Written as DNA, the CDR3 is TGTGCCTGGAGTGCGGGGGCGCGGGAAAAACTGTTTTTT. The encoded protein is CAWSAGAREKLFF.